This T cell receptor beta chain was profiled in a study of monozygotic twins with inflammatory bowel disease (dated by TCRdb to the late 2010s). With respect to the entire study: In total, 28 monozygotic twin pairs made up the full study: 19 Danish pairs, all IBD-discordant, plus nine German pairs, of which four were IBD-concordant and five were IBD-discordant. The search for disease-associated traits relied mainly on comparing, within discordant pairs, IBD patients with their genetically identical healthy co-twins. Each individual had, on average, about 151 000 unique TCRalpha sequences and 181 000 unique TCRbeta sequences available for analysis.

The library was prepared using 5' RACE. Each TCR library was prepared from roughly 3,800 ng of total RNA. For each sample, cDNA synthesis with SMARTScribe reverse transcriptase was split into eight separate reactions. During cDNA synthesis, unique molecular identifiers containing a 6-nucleotide sample barcode were introduced by template switching. Amplification of TCRalpha and TCRbeta cDNA involved two nested PCRs of 16 and 9 cycles, and each PCR was followed by bead purification. Before amplification, the cDNA was both treated with uracil DNA-glycosylase and purified with the QIAquick PCR purification kit. The second PCR added Illumina TruSeq-compatible adapters along with sample-specific barcodes. Library quality and concentration were checked on TapeStation and Qubit, and libraries were pooled at about 4.9 ng each. Pooled libraries were sequenced on an Illumina HiSeq2500 single-index Rapid Run with 2 x 100 bp reads and custom sequencing primers. Processing in the source paper ran as follows. UMI-based consensus assembly with MiGEC version 1.2.6 was used to correct PCR and sequencing errors. MiXCR version 2.1.1 was used to carry out V(D)J alignment, clonotype assembly and CDR3 extraction. Normalisation of gene usage, clonotype sharing and MAIT/NKT TCR abundance was achieved by analysing the top 1000, 10 000 and 20 000 clonotypes per sample. Diversity was computed as the inverse Simpson index with the vegan R package after downsampling to 27 000 UMIs. Paired Mann-Whitney U tests on discordant twin pairs were used, with Benjamini-Hochberg multiple-testing correction. The reads were reprocessed in TCRdb, with one entry per CDR3 protein sequence and no accompanying DNA. The V and J calls and clone size come from TCRdb's table, not from the authors' own analysis. The table held for this sample gives a few hundred thousand distinct CDR3 sequences. In total, the top ten clones hold around 2.5% of the sample.

On this clonotype: Its antigen remains undetermined.

The CDR3 has 15 amino acids, counting the end cysteine and phenylalanine. Only the protein is on record. Taken from the germline V gene, the CDR1 and CDR2 loops are SGHVS and FNYEAQ. Study-level results and caveats: No single strong signal or clonotype linked to IBD turned up in the results, so the idea that one exists was not supported. The analysis was unable to tell different T cell subtypes apart. Because patients were on differing immunosuppressive treatments, the repertoires may have picked up extra background noise and inter-individual variability. TCRbeta repertoire diversity, by inverse Simpson index, was decreased in IBD patients compared with their healthy co-twins. No difference in repertoire similarity was observed between concordant and discordant twins, possibly owing to limited statistical power. Compared with healthy twins, IBD patients had fewer clonotypes in common with other individuals, a difference most pronounced in patients showing signs of disease activity.

From each donor, a roughly 2.5 ml peripheral blood sample was collected into PAXgene tubes and stored at -80 degrees C. Without T cell sorting, total RNA was isolated from whole blood using the PAXgene blood miRNA kit on an automated QIAcube. Peripheral blood from monozygotic twin pairs concordant or discordant for inflammatory bowel disease was subjected to deep TCRalpha and TCRbeta repertoire profiling with unique molecular barcoding. For every twin pair, smoking habits were documented, and each individual was categorised as a current, former or never smoker. The receptor's source is a human donor with ulcerative colitis or Crohn's disease, or a healthy co-twin of an affected twin (not recorded which). The chain is encoded by TRBV7-6 joined to TRBJ2-6. Sequences were obtained from blood. The CDR3: CASSLRPAGANVLTF.